Listed below are T cell receptor beta chains from one sample, sequenced in a study of cytomegalovirus exposure and HLA in healthy donors. This table comes from immunoSEQ multiplex PCR, and its TCRdb copy is limited to in-frame clones, with some not included. The table includes around 150,000 clones, around three fifths detected once. Sequenced input: PBMCs. These receptors were obtained from a male donor in good health and CMV-seronegative. Both conserved end residues are part of each CDR3. A D gene is named only where the DNA matches it firmly. Size values are once, few and many counts, or a class for expanded clones, and some rows have none.

>TRBV29-1|-|TRBJ1-4|few
TGCAGCGTTGAAAACGACACAGGGATCGTACCGTTCGCAACTAATGAAAAACTGTTTTTT
CSVENDTGIVPFATNEKLFF
>TRBV2|-|TRBJ1-4|few
TGTGCCAGCAGTGTCGAGGGTGAAAAACTGTTTTTT
CASSVEGEKLFF
>TRBV7-6|TRBD2|TRBJ2-7|-
TGTGCCAGCAGCTTAACCAGCGGGGGAGATCGGACCCGCTACGAGCAGTACTTC
CASSLTSGGDRTRYEQYF
>TRBV5-6|-|TRBJ1-5|-
TGTGCCAGCAGCCCTGGCGGGTCAGCCTTTAGCAATCAGCCCCAGCATTTT
CASSPGGSAFSNQPQHF
>TRBV5-1|-|TRBJ1-2|-
TGCGCCAGCAGTACAGGAGAACATAATAGTGGCTACACCTTC
CASSTGEHNSGYTF
>TRBV11-3|-|TRBJ1-6|-
TGTGCCAGCAGCTTCGGACTGAATTCACCCCTCCACTTT
CASSFGLNSPLHF
>TRBV25-1|-|TRBJ2-5|-
TGTGCCAGCAGTCAGACAGTTGAGGTGGAGACCCAGTACTTC
CASSQTVEVETQYF
>TRBV15|TRBD2|TRBJ2-5|-
TGTGCCACCGAGAGACTAGCGGGGGGCAAAGAGACCCAGTACTTC
CATERLAGGKETQYF
>TRBV4-2|-|TRBJ1-4|-
TGTGCCAGCAGCCTTAGGACAGCTACTAATGAAAAACTGTTTTTT
CASSLRTATNEKLFF
>TRBV7-9|-|TRBJ2-3|-
TGTGCCAGCCACGCCAGGCCCCAGACAGATACGCAGTATTTT
CASHARPQTDTQYF
>TRBV28|-|TRBJ1-1|-
TGTGCCAGCCACCCGGGACAGAACACTGAAGCTTTCTTT
CASHPGQNTEAFF
>TRBV5-5|-|TRBJ2-5|-
TGTGCCAGCAGCCCGCAGACAGTTCAAGAGACCCAGTACTTC
CASSPQTVQETQYF
>TRBV19|-|TRBJ2-7|-
TGTGCCAGTAGTATAGATTATTCCGAGAGCTCCTACGAGCAGTACTTC
CASSIDYSESSYEQYF
>TRBV7-3|-|TRBJ2-5|few
TGTGCCAGCAGCTTTTCCGGCCAAGAGACCCAGTACTTC
CASSFSGQETQYF
>TRBV11-2|TRBD1|TRBJ1-1|few
TGTGCCAGCAGCTTCACACAGGGGACGAGAGGCACTGAAGCTTTCTTT
CASSFTQGTRGTEAFF
>TRBV18|-|TRBJ1-1|-
TGTGCCAGCTCACCACGGGGTATGGGGGCTAATACTAACACTGAAGCTTTCTTT
CASSPRGMGANTNTEAFF
>TRBV6-5|TRBD1|TRBJ1-5|-
TGTGCCAGCAGTCTGGGGACAGCCCCTAATCAGCCCCAGCATTTT
CASSLGTAPNQPQHF
>TRBV9|-|TRBJ1-1|-
TGTGCCAGCAGCGTAGGGAGTAACACTGAAGCTTTCTTT
CASSVGSNTEAFF
>TRBV13|TRBD1|TRBJ1-3|-
TGTGCCAGCCGCTTTACTTGGACAGGGGGTACTGGAAACACCATATATTTT
CASRFTWTGGTGNTIYF
>TRBV30|-|TRBJ1-6|-
TGTGCCTGGAGTGTAGGATGGGGCGGCTCACCCCTCCACTTT
CAWSVGWGGSPLHF
>TRBV7-6|-|TRBJ2-3|few
TGTGCCAGCAGCTCCAGTTTAACAGATACGCAGTATTTT
CASSSSLTDTQYF
>TRBV21-1|-|TRBJ1-4|-
TGTGCCACCCCGGGGAGTACTAATGAAAAACTGTTTTTT
CATPGSTNEKLFF
>TRBV7-2|-|TRBJ1-5|-
TGTGCCAGCACGCTTTGGGGGGAGAATCAGCCCCAGCATTTT
CASTLWGENQPQHF
>TRBV29-1|TRBD1|TRBJ2-7|-
TGCAGCGTTGAGACGGGACAGGGGAAAGCCTACGAGCAGTACTTC
CSVETGQGKAYEQYF
>TRBV7-9|-|TRBJ2-2|-
TGTGCCAGCGGCAATCTGAACACCGGGGAGCTGTTTTTT
CASGNLNTGELFF
>TRBV11-2|-|TRBJ2-1|-
TGTGCCAGCAGCCCCCAGTACCCATACAATGAGCAGTTCTTC
CASSPQYPYNEQFF
>TRBV5-6|-|TRBJ1-5|few
TGTGCCAGCAGCTACAGGAATAGCAATCAGCCCCAGCATTTT
CASSYRNSNQPQHF
>TRBV6-6|-|TRBJ1-2|few
TGTGCCAGATCTACAGGGATGGCCTATGGCTACACCTTC
CARSTGMAYGYTF
>TRBV19|TRBD2|TRBJ2-7|-
TGTGCCAGTAGTTACAGCGGGGAGGCCGGTTACGAGCAGTACTTC
CASSYSGEAGYEQYF
>TRBV7-9|TRBD2|TRBJ2-1|-
TGTGCCAGCCCCGTAGCGGGGGGGCCCTACAATGAGCAGTTCTTC
CASPVAGGPYNEQFF
>TRBV11-2|-|TRBJ2-3|-
TGTGCCAGCAGCTTACGGGATACGCAGTATTTT
CASSLRDTQYF
>TRBV5-6|-|TRBJ2-7|few
TGTGCCAGCAGCGCCACGGGACTCCAGTACGAGCAGTACTTC
CASSATGLQYEQYF
>TRBV11-2|-|TRBJ2-7|once
TGTGCCAGCAGCTTCGTCAGGGGCTACGAGCAGTACTTC
CASSFVRGYEQYF
>TRBV6-4|TRBD1|TRBJ1-6|once
TGTGCCAGTCTCAATCTGGGACAGCCGGGCAATTCACCCCTCCACTTT
CASLNLGQPGNSPLHF
>TRBV7-8|TRBD2|TRBJ2-3|-
TGTGCCAGCAGCTTAACCTCACTAGCGGGGGACACAGATACGCAGTATTTT
CASSLTSLAGDTDTQYF
>TRBV15|-|TRBJ2-2|-
TGTGCCACCAGCCCCGTCCGGGGGTCCGGGGAGCTGTTTTTT
CATSPVRGSGELFF
>TRBV5-6|TRBD1|TRBJ1-2|few
TGTGCCAGCAGCTTGGCAGGGGGTGGCTACCCCTTC
CASSLAGGGYPF
>TRBV21-1|-|TRBJ2-1|many
TGTGCCAGCAGCAAAAGGGCAGCGGGTGGGGTCAATGAGCAGTTCTTC
CASSKRAAGGVNEQFF
>TRBV5-1|-|TRBJ2-7|-
TGCGCCAGCAGCTTAAAGGGGCGCTCCGCCGGCGAGCAGTACTTC
CASSLKGRSAGEQYF
>TRBV28|TRBD2|TRBJ2-1|few
TGTGCCAGCGGGGATCTTGGGGGACTAGCGGGGGCACGTGAGCAGTTCTTC
CASGDLGGLAGAREQFF
>TRBV15|-|TRBJ1-3|-
TGTGCCACCAGCGGAGACAACTCTGGAAACACCATATATTTT
CATSGDNSGNTIYF
>TRBV6-5|-|TRBJ1-5|-
TGTGCCAGCAGTCGGGACACCAATCAGCCCCAGCATTTT
CASSRDTNQPQHF
>TRBV4-3|-|TRBJ2-1|-
TGCGCCAGCAGCCAAGATCTTGGGGCCGATGAGCAGTTCTTC
CASSQDLGADEQFF
>TRBV7-2|-|TRBJ1-1|once
TGTGCCAGCAGCATAACAGGTTCCCCCCTCACATTT
CASSITGSPLTF
>TRBV29-1|-|TRBJ2-3|-
TGCAGCGTTGAATATCAGTACACAGATACGCAGTATTTT
CSVEYQYTDTQYF
>TRBV5-1|-|TRBJ1-2|-
TGCGCCCTAGGGGACTATGGCTACACCTTC
CALGDYGYTF
>TRBV4-3|-|TRBJ1-2|few
TGCGCCAGCAGCTACGGGAGGGGGGACTATGGCTACACCTTC
CASSYGRGDYGYTF
>TRBV5-1|-|TRBJ2-6|few
TGCGCCAGCAGCTTGGGGGGCGGACAGAGCTCTGGGGCCAACGTCCTGACTTTC
CASSLGGGQSSGANVLTF
>TRBV5-1|TRBD2|TRBJ2-3|once
TGCGCCAGCAGCGAAAGACTAGCGTCTTTCACAGATACGCAGTATTTT
CASSERLASFTDTQYF
>TRBV29-1|-|TRBJ2-2|-
TGCAGCGTTGCAGGGATCTCGAACACCGGGGAGCTGTTTTTT
CSVAGISNTGELFF
>TRBV4-1|TRBD2|TRBJ2-1|-
TGCGCCAGCAGCCTTTCGGAGACTAGCGGGGTCAATGAGCAGTTCTTC
CASSLSETSGVNEQFF
>TRBV5-4|-|TRBJ2-1|-
TGTGCCCTAAAGGGCGGGGCCCACAATGAGCAGTTCTTC
CALKGGAHNEQFF
>TRBV29-1|TRBD1|TRBJ2-3|few
TGCAGCGTTGAGAAGTGGGGACAGGGGCAGCCAGATACGCAGTATTTT
CSVEKWGQGQPDTQYF
>TRBV27|-|TRBJ2-4|-
TGTGCCAGCAGTTTATCCACTATGCCGGGGACCAAAAACATTCAGTACTTC
CASSLSTMPGTKNIQYF